The 8 T cell receptor beta chains reported below all come from one sample, sequenced in a study of blood T cell repertoires in COVID-19. Data came from immunoSEQ multiplex PCR; TCRdb stores just in-frame clones and leaves some out. Here the sample spans 60,000 to 75,000 clones, around 84% being singletons. Sample: peripheral blood. The receptor source for this set is a woman older than 75 with acute or convalescent COVID-19.

The V call is TRBV2, the J call TRBJ1-5; D is undetermined. CDR1 and CDR2 from the germline V gene are SNHLY and FYNNEI. Trimming took off 4 bases at V and 0 bases at J, with 7 bases between the two ends. The CDR3 is made up of 14 amino acids. The CDR3 spells CASSVAVSNQPQHF. CDR3 DNA: TGTGCCAGCAGTGTGGCAGTTAGCAATCAGCCCCAGCATTTT.

This clone was observed a handful of times. V gene TRBV4-1 combines with J gene TRBJ1-2; possible D gene TRBD1, 5 bases. This CDR3 spans 15 amino acids. V was shortened by 0 bases and J by 8 bases, with 16 bases between the two germline ends. Germline lookup yields CDR1 MGHRA and CDR2 YSYEKL. CDR3 DNA: TGCGCCAGCAGCCAAGACCAGGGACTCTCCTCCGGCTACACCTTC. Translated: CASSQDQGLSSGYTF.

The chain has TRBV5-1 and TRBJ2-1, with 10 bases fitting TRBD1. Per the germline V gene, CDR1 is SGHRS and CDR2 is YFSETQ. This CDR3 contains 14 residues. With 3 bases clipped from V and 6 bases from J, the junction kept 3 bases outside the gene matches. The CDR3: CASSSGQGINEQFF. CDR3 bases: TGCGCCAGCAGCTCGGGACAGGGGATCAATGAGCAGTTCTTC. Full variable domain (outside the CDR3, taken from reference TRBV5-1 and TRBJ2-1): KAGVTQTPRYLIKTRGQQVTLSCSPISGHRSVSWYQQTPGQGLQFLFEYFSETQRNKGNFPGRFSGRQFSNSRSEMNVSTLELGDSALYLCASSSGQGINEQFFGPGTRLTVL.

V gene TRBV6-5 combines with J gene TRBJ2-2; D gene unclear. Trimming shortened V by 10 bases and J by 0 bases, and 15 bases separated the two germline ends. Germline V gives CDR1 MNHEY, CDR2 SVGAGI. There are 15 residues in the CDR3. The CDR3 sequence: CAISPRAPNTGELFF. The DNA of the CDR3 is TGTGCCATCTCGCCACGAGCGCCGAACACCGGGGAGCTGTTTTTT.

This clone was detected once. The J gene is TRBJ1-5, the V gene TRBV11-2; tentatively, D is TRBD1 (6 bases). Germline V lookup: CDR1 SGHAT, CDR2 FQNNGV. V shed 5 bases and J shed 9 bases, with 17 bases lying between them. The CDR3 runs to 14 residues. CDR3 loop: CASSPGGGLGPQHF. As DNA, the CDR3 is TGTGCCAGCAGCCCTGGGGGCGGATTAGGGCCCCAGCATTTT.

J is TRBJ1-5 and V is TRBV20-1, with no clear D. The CDR3 spans 12 residues. Germline-derived CDR1 and CDR2 are DFQATT and SNEGSKA (reference sequence). Trimming removed 3 bases from V and 9 bases from J, with 12 bases in between. Here the CDR3 reads CSASHGLGPQHF. For the CDR3, the DNA is TGCAGTGCTAGTCATGGGCTCGGGCCCCAGCATTTT.

This chain uses TRBV6-6 with TRBJ2-7, with unresolved D. Trimming stripped 3 bases from V and 3 bases from J, with 12 bases between. The CDR3 spans 14 residues. The V gene's germline CDR1 is MNHNY and CDR2 SVGAGI (reference sequence). The CDR3 DNA reads as TGTGCCAGCAGTTATTTCACAGAATTCTACGAGCAGTACTTC. It translates to CASSYFTEFYEQYF.

The V and J genes are TRBV3-1 (or the pseudogene TRBV3-2) and TRBJ2-7; 8 nucleotides agree with TRBD2. Germline V lookup: CDR1 LGHDT, CDR2 YNNKEL (reference sequence). CDR3 length: 17 amino acids. With V trimmed by 4 bases and J by 4 bases, 15 bases remained unmatched. The CDR3 here is CASSRQRSRTSSYEQYF. CDR3 nucleotides: TGTGCCAGCAGCCGCCAAAGAAGCAGGACTAGCTCTTACGAGCAGTACTTC.